This T cell receptor (beta chain) comes out of a study of blood T cell repertoires in COVID-19. The study assigned cohorts using participant-reported clinical history. Recovered Cohort 3 donors showed two negative PCRs, clearance, or symptom resolution. Germline CDR1 SGDLS, CDR2 YYNGEE. V shed 4 bases and J 4 bases; nucleotides not matched to a gene: 6. The CDR3 loop spans 14 amino acids. TCRdb keeps only in-frame clones here, not all; method: immunoSEQ multiplex PCR. The repertoire holds roughly 260,000 clones, approximately 83% seen once, with around 1.8% in the top ten. Sequencing used PBMCs or T cells enriched from blood (not recorded which). The J gene is TRBJ2-3, the V gene TRBV9; 7 bases agree with TRBD1. The receptor was derived from a woman between 50 and 59 years old who had recovered from COVID-19. DNA of the CDR3: TGTGCCAGCAGCTTACGACAGGGTGCAGATACGCAGTATTTT. Its translation: CASSLRQGADTQYF.